This entry concerns a single T cell receptor (beta chain). The antigen is unknown. The data are from a study of cytomegalovirus exposure and HLA in healthy donors. Overall study findings and caveats: Specificity for CMV antigens was confirmed in vitro for a few of the CMV-associated chains. Across donors, most TCRs were seen rarely, yet some public ones were widespread. An analysis was carried out later, and it reportedly showed fewer N-insertions in an Asian-associated ancestry cluster than the approximately 610-donor mean. In a later analysis, common viral pathogens appeared linked to several of the most significant clusters.

Germline CDR1 and CDR2: LNHDA and SQIVND (reference sequence). The CDR3 runs 15 residues. V lost 1 base, J lost 5 bases, and 14 bases lay in between. Use of 60 Vbeta and 13 Jbeta primers characterized the PCR. The protocol was immunoSEQ multiplex PCR, while the TCRdb copy is restricted to in-frame clones and leaves out a portion. Found here are approximately 250,000 clones, 85% of them singletons; the top ten hold about 0.25%. The chain combines TRBV19 with TRBJ2-5; TRBD2 might be the D (5 bases). This TCR came from a girl aged 2-10 years in good health and CMV-seronegative. The sample consisted of PBMCs. The CDR3 region has the DNA TGTGCCAGTAGTATAGGAGGGATAGCCTCGGAGACCCAGTACTTC. Amino acids: CASSIGGIASETQYF.